This TCR beta chain was identified in a study of PD-1 blockade in classical Hodgkin lymphoma. Sample time point: newly diagnosed, previously untreated cHL patient sample. Using magnetic negative selection, the CD4+ T cells were separated out of thawed PBMCs. The table came from immunoSEQ multiplex PCR; TCRdb's copy has only in-frame clones and leaves some out. The repertoire has approximately 20,000 clones, around 86% of them found once; the top ten carry approximately 1.2%. V dropped 6 bases and J dropped 1 base, with 9 bases sitting between them. There are 14 residues in the CDR3. Per germline, CDR1 MDHEN and CDR2 SYDVKM.

The chain uses TRBV28 and TRBJ2-2; D is uncertain. The specimen sequenced was CD4+ T cells from blood. This clonotype originated in a human donor with classical Hodgkin lymphoma. The CDR3 here is CASRHTENTGELFF. CDR3 nucleotides: TGTGCCAGCAGGCACACAGAGAACACCGGGGAGCTGTTTTTT.